This T cell receptor (beta chain) was sequenced in a study of T cells in Graves' hyperthyroidism and ophthalmopathy. Points from the study as a whole: Ophthalmopathy and stable hyperthyroidism were separated by a 13 V-J model.

Remarks on this clonotype: What it binds is not known. At one boundary the junction diverges from the germline segment, which might be a read error.

The investigators amplified TCR beta CDR3 regions from RNA transcripts. First-round RT-PCR targeting the TCR CDR3 was performed with the HTBI primer set. In TCRdb, the multiplex PCR reads were re-called with MiXCR into one record per CDR3 protein. This table has some 370,000 distinct CDR3 sequences, roughly a sixth appearing once. CDR1 and CDR2 (germline): SGHAT, FQNNGV. The CDR3 totals 13 residues. The origin of this receptor is a woman aged 25 to 45 with Graves' hyperthyroidism that later progressed to Graves' ophthalmopathy. The V and J genes are TRBV11-2 and TRBJ1-2; maybe TRBD1 (6 bases). What was sequenced was blood. Here the CDR3 reads CACSLARGDGYTF. CDR3 coding DNA: TGTGCCTGCAGCTTAGCCAGGGGAGATGGCTACACCTTC.